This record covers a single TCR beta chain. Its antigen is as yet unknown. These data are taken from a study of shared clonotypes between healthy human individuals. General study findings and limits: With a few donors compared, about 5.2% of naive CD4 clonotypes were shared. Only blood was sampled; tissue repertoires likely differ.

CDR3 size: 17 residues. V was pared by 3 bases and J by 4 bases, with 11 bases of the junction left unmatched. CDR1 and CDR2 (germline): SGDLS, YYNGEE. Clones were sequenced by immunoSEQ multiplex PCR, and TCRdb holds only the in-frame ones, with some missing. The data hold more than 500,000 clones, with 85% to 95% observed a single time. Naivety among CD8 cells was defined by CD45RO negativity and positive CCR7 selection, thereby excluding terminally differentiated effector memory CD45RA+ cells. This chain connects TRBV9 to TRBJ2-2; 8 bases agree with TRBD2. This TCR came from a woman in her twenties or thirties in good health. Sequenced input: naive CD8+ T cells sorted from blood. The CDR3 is CASSETLAGTGTGELFF. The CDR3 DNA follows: TGTGCCAGCAGCGAAACCTTAGCGGGAACGGGCACCGGGGAGCTGTTTTTT.